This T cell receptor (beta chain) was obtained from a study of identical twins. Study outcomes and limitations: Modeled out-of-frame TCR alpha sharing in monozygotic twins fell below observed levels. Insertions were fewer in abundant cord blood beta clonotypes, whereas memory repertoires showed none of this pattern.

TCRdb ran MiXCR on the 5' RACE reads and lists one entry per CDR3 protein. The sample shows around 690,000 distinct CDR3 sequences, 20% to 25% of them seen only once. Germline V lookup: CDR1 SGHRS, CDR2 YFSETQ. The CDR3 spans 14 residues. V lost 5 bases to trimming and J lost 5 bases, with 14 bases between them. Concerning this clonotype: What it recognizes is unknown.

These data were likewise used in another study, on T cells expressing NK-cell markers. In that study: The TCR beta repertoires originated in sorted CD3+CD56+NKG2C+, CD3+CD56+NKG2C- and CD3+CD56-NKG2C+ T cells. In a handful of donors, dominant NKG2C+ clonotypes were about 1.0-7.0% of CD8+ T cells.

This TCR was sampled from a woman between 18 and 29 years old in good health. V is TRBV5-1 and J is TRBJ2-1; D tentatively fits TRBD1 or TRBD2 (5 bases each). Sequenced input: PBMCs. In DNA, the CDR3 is TGCGCCAGCAGTAATTCCGGGACCAACAATGAGCAGTTCTTC. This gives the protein CASSNSGTNNEQFF.